This TCR beta chain came from a study of blood T cell repertoires in COVID-19. The CDR3 sequence is 15 residues long. Germline V gives CDR1 SGHTA, CDR2 FQGNSA. Trimming took off 1 base at V and 6 bases at J, with 14 bases between the two ends. Authors' processing steps: Estimation of nucleated cell counts relied on the amplification of reference gene primers. Some clones are missing from TCRdb's copy, which holds only in-frame ones; the method was immunoSEQ multiplex PCR. Clone size and the V and J calls come from that table; the DNA yielded D and trimming. Among more than 60,000 clones listed, 82% were seen once.

The receptor's source is a man aged 60-69 years with acute or convalescent COVID-19. The sequenced sample consisted of peripheral blood. The rearrangement uses TRBV7-2 and TRBJ2-3, with D tentatively TRBD1 (5 bases). This CDR3 reads CASSLDRMASDTQYF. DNA for the CDR3: TGTGCCAGCAGCTTAGACAGGATGGCCTCGGATACGCAGTATTTT.